Listed below are T cell receptor beta chains from one sample, sequenced in a study of CD8 T cells in ankylosing spondylitis. TCRdb passed the 5' RACE reads through MiXCR, listing each CDR3 protein once. The sample yields under 130,000 distinct CDR3 sequences, approximately 25% seen once. Sequenced input: synovial fluid, either unsorted or a sorted T cell fraction (not recorded which). These receptors were collected from a male donor with ankylosing spondylitis. The conserved cysteine and the conserved F or W are not part of the CDR3 here. The order of the fields is J gene, V gene, CDR3 protein.

J: TRBJ1-6; V: TRBV11-2; CDR3: ASSLRNSPLH
J: TRBJ2-3; V: TRBV20-1; CDR3: SAPSGAGGTDTQY
J: TRBJ2-1; V: TRBV12-3/TRBV12-4; CDR3: ASSLAPRAEQF
J: TRBJ2-1; V: TRBV6-1; CDR3: ASCTSGSPLNEQF
J: TRBJ2-1; V: TRBV6-1; CDR3: ASSEPGSSYNEQF
J: TRBJ1-1; V: TRBV5-1; CDR3: ASSPGTGEDTEAF
J: TRBJ1-1; V: TRBV12-3/TRBV12-4; CDR3: ASSLHGKDTEAF
J: TRBJ1-2; V: TRBV7-2; CDR3: ASSLANSRANYGYT
J: TRBJ2-1; V: TRBV6-5; CDR3: ASSYPPRGRELGNEQF
J: TRBJ2-3; V: TRBV10-3; CDR3: AISDASSGFTDTQY
J: TRBJ2-1; V: TRBV9; CDR3: ASSVGLVLEQF
J: TRBJ1-1; V: TRBV20-1; CDR3: SANGPNTEAF
J: TRBJ2-2; V: TRBV7-7; CDR3: ASSSRPNTGELF
J: TRBJ1-2; V: TRBV7-9; CDR3: ASSRDGGYGYT
J: TRBJ2-7; V: TRBV20-1; CDR3: SALAVLGYEQY
J: TRBJ2-7; V: TRBV27; CDR3: ASSYDRDPFNEQY
J: TRBJ2-5; V: TRBV5-1; CDR3: ASRVGGGQETQY
J: TRBJ2-7; V: TRBV11-2; CDR3: ASSPIDDRPRIGGAPYEQY
J: TRBJ2-5; V: TRBV3-1; CDR3: ASSQVLAGPAETQY
J: TRBJ2-3; V: TRBV28; CDR3: ASTGTAYSDTQY
J: TRBJ2-5; V: TRBV2; CDR3: ASVNGRLRQRGQETQY
J: TRBJ2-1; V: TRBV24-1; CDR3: ATSDIGSGRSYNEQF
J: TRBJ2-1; V: TRBV12-3/TRBV12-4; CDR3: ASRLMGRRGEQF
J: TRBJ1-1; V: TRBV28; CDR3: ASSFGTPPAAF
J: TRBJ2-1; V: TRBV7-2; CDR3: ASSRGTSGSYNEQF
J: TRBJ2-3; V: TRBV7-9; CDR3: ASSESGKGDTQY
J: TRBJ2-7; V: TRBV7-2; CDR3: ASSSLAQLGGEQY
J: TRBJ2-1; V: TRBV20-1; CDR3: SASTGTSGYYNEQF
J: TRBJ2-7; V: TRBV30; CDR3: AWRESSTSEQY
J: TRBJ2-7; V: TRBV11-2; CDR3: ASSYSTGYEQY
J: TRBJ2-4; V: TRBV7-6; CDR3: ASSPLGPTIAKNIQY
J: TRBJ2-1; V: TRBV7-2; CDR3: ASSSRRGGNEQF
J: TRBJ1-1; V: TRBV24-1; CDR3: ATSLGDVPEAF
J: TRBJ2-7; V: TRBV20-1; CDR3: SARKDSYEQY
J: TRBJ2-1; V: TRBV29-1; CDR3: SAEAPPWREGPYNEQF
J: TRBJ2-1; V: TRBV7-2; CDR3: ASSQDRGLYDEQF
J: TRBJ2-3; V: TRBV24-1; CDR3: ATSDSDRGLNTQY
J: TRBJ2-3; V: TRBV7-9; CDR3: ASSFDRGGDTQY
J: TRBJ1-1; V: TRBV5-1; CDR3: ASSLRGSEAF
J: TRBJ2-3; V: TRBV20-1; CDR3: SATRLAGGIDTQY
J: TRBJ1-3; V: TRBV10-3; CDR3: AISAHRTYSGNTIY
J: TRBJ2-5; V: TRBV6-1; CDR3: ASRDTSDPTETQY
J: TRBJ1-1; V: TRBV6-5; CDR3: ASISILNTEAF
J: TRBJ1-5; V: TRBV10-2; CDR3: ASSVVAASGQPQH
J: TRBJ2-5; V: TRBV3-1; CDR3: ASSQLSGRETQY
J: TRBJ2-5; V: TRBV20-1; CDR3: SAGRTPEETQY
J: TRBJ2-1; V: TRBV7-9; CDR3: ASSFLLAGFEQF
J: TRBJ1-4; V: TRBV7-8; CDR3: ASSFRDLNNEKLF
J: TRBJ2-2; V: TRBV4-1; CDR3: ASSQGTGNTGELF
J: TRBJ2-1; V: TRBV7-9; CDR3: ASIISGFYNEQF
J: TRBJ2-1; V: TRBV20-1; CDR3: SARGQGRFDEQF
J: TRBJ2-1; V: TRBV11-3; CDR3: ASSASLNEQF
J: TRBJ2-2; V: TRBV7-6; CDR3: ASSSGWTGELF
J: TRBJ2-5; V: TRBV10-3; CDR3: AISERQQETQY